This T cell receptor (beta chain) derives from a study of cytomegalovirus exposure and HLA in healthy donors. Study summary: Of the donors genotyped, several hundred in all, over 80% fell in the Caucasian-associated ancestry cluster. General study findings and limits: Later work associated roughly 15,000 TCR beta sequences with HLA alleles at 0.05 false discovery rate.

Concerning this clone itself: The target antigen is unknown.

Trimming at V came to 6 bases and at J to 4 bases, leaving 11 bases not matched to a gene. Germline values: CDR1 MNHEY, CDR2 SMNVEV (reference sequence). The CDR3 sequence is 16 residues long. Both 60 Vbeta primers and 13 Jbeta primers went into the PCR. Profiling relied on immunoSEQ multiplex PCR, and the TCRdb table lists in-frame clones only, not all of them. The sample contains 100,000 to 150,000 clones, around 83% of which appear only once. The gene calls are TRBV27 and TRBJ2-7, with 11 positions matching TRBD2. This receptor was identified in a man aged 50 or older in good health and CMV-seronegative. Sequences were obtained from PBMCs. The CDR3 region is CASSPSSSGGFYEQYF. The CDR3 DNA reads as TGTGCCAGCAGCCCATCTTCTAGCGGGGGGTTTTACGAGCAGTACTTC.